This entry describes one T cell receptor (beta chain). This receptor's antigen is unknown. One base away there is no much larger clone; base qualities are not given. This specimen comes from a study of cytomegalovirus exposure and HLA in healthy donors (dated by TCRdb to 2017 to 2019). Broadly, across the study: In an earlier analysis of some 550 of the donors, under 300 Gb of sequence data and just under 120 million unique TCR beta sequences from 180 million or so T cells were reported. The genetic ancestry cluster associated with self-reported Caucasian donors included around 76% of the roughly 400 genotyped donors. The study combined high-throughput TCR immunosequencing, statistical association of individual TCRs with disease status, and machine learning to predict cytomegalovirus infection status. The study was designed to test whether signatures of past pathogen exposure could be identified by cataloging public T cell receptors. To decide whether each TCR beta V gene segment behaved as functional or pseudogenic, an earlier analysis of some 600 of the donors relied on high-throughput TCR beta sequencing. A later analysis re-examined previously published TCR beta repertoires from 610 or so donors and added high-resolution HLA genotyping to investigate patterns of TCR occurrence. Typing coverage differed by locus: A, B, C, DRB1 and DQB1 were typed in roughly 620-630 donors, DQA1 in around 500, DPA1 in 606, and DPB1 in approximately 450. The study profiled the T cell repertoires of 500 to 800 subjects by immunosequencing and related them to cytomegalovirus serostatus. A later genetic analysis took genome-wide SNP genotypes for about 55% of the 666 donors and used that subset as a discovery cohort. HLA typing included class I and class II loci at four-digit resolution. Every discovery cohort repertoire had been produced on one sequencing platform. Roughly 300 gigabases of sequencing data and around 85 million unique TCR sequences made up an early release that covered 500 to 650 HLA-typed donors. Among 300 to 500 genotyped donors of the cohort, an average of roughly 230,000 unique TCR beta nucleotide sequences was sequenced per donor, of which about 19% were non-productive. A handful of DR-DQ haplotypes were handled as single units for association and clustering because linkage in the cohort was strong. Rather than using new phenotypic data, the later analysis identified candidate immune exposures from TCR beta sequences and from how often those sequences occurred across donors. Besides the first cohort of some 670 subjects, a separate validation cohort made up of about 120 different subjects was used. Alongside the repertoire data, information on donor age, sex, ethnicity and CMV serostatus was compiled.

The CDR3 runs 15 amino acids, cysteine and phenylalanine included. Only the CDR3 part of the read is kept: 45 bases, read in frame from the first base. Germline trimming: 5 bases from V, 2 bases from J; junction bases outside gene matches: 9. CDR1 MNHEY and CDR2 SMNVEV are derived from the germline V gene (reference sequence). Summary of the overall study and its limitations: Correlated functional status among segregating V segments might reflect linkage disequilibrium, but an unknown experimental factor could not be ruled out. When HLA alleles, especially DR and DQ, strongly co-occurred, TCR associations were difficult to assign to individual alleles. The 87-base-pair reads could not distinguish some IMGT-functional V segments, including TRBV6-2 and TRBV6-3, so those segments were excluded. According to a later analysis, most CMV-associated TCR beta chains appeared to be HLA-restricted, and the HLA associations seemed to be driven largely by CMV exposure. A cluster of highly shared sequence variants was judged likely to represent a technical artifact of the sequencing pipeline. Only TCR beta chains were sequenced in this cohort, and the absence of alpha or paired-chain data limited detectable features. Because counts were too low, seventeen rarely observed V segments, including chromosome 9 orphons, were left out of the earlier analysis of several hundred of the donors. Cytomegalovirus status was reported to be diagnosed by the classifier with high specificity and sensitivity in both the original and validation cohorts. Across donors, most TCR sequences were observed very rarely, whereas some public TCRs were present in many individuals. In a later analysis, TCR association rates were found to vary across HLA loci, with the most associated TCRs seen for DRB1 alleles and the fewest for HLA-C alleles. Sequencing depth was assumed to be roughly uniform across donors in the presence/absence analyses, though that assumption may not hold. The authors suggested that the approach could potentially be extended to other disease states and immunological phenotypes. A few of the identified cytomegalovirus-associated TCR beta chains were confirmed in vitro to be specific for cytomegalovirus antigens. A further reported finding was that TCR beta sequences accurately predicted the HLA-A and HLA-B alleles for most subjects in the first cohort. A later genetic analysis associated a missense DCLRE1C variant with V-gene and J-gene trimming of TCR beta chains, and an independent cohort replicated the association. In an earlier analysis of about 600 of the donors, most TCR beta V segments appeared in productive rearrangements about 87% or about 30% of the time, broadly matching IMGT annotations. CMV serostatus was the only immune exposure information available for the cohort. The study listed approximately 160 TCR beta chains as associated with cytomegalovirus. A later analysis associated about 17,000 TCR beta sequences with specific HLA alleles at a false discovery rate of 0.05. A later analysis reported that several top co-occurrence clusters appeared linked to parvovirus B19, influenza, CMV and Epstein-Barr virus. HLA typing was unavailable for some donors at each locus, so association tests used only the typed subset. Compared with the 666-donor mean, donors in an Asian-associated ancestry cluster had fewer N-insertions in productive TCRs, according to a later genetic analysis. In a later analysis, HLA-associated TCR beta chains showed more clonal expansion and lower generation probabilities than non-associated chains that were equally common.

The cohort was made up of 500 to 800 healthy bone marrow donors. At the time of sampling, all cohort members were nominally healthy, though unrecorded immune exposures were likely present. The donor tested CMV seronegative, placing the donor among the roughly 400 seronegative members of the cohort. Every donor gave a peripheral blood sample, and the peripheral blood mononuclear cells from that sample were used for TCR beta sequencing. Genomic DNA extraction from the blood cell samples was performed with the Qiagen DNeasy Blood Extraction Kit. The receptor library was made with the immunoSEQ multiplex PCR assay. The multiplex PCR relied on a mix of 60 forward primers for TCR Vbeta segments and 13 reverse primers for TCR Jbeta segments. Amplification of the CDR3 region of rearranged TCR beta genes was performed with a multiplex PCR assay on genomic DNA. The Illumina HiSeq System was used to sequence the amplified TCR beta libraries as 87-base-pair reads. Per the authors' processing: Across the 500 to 700 repertoires, a later analysis counted tens of millions of unique TCR beta chains, around 11 million of which were shared by at least two donors. A nearest-neighbor algorithm error-corrected the raw reads and collapsed the reads into unique sequences, merging closely related sequences to remove PCR and sequencing errors. To assign V, D and J gene segments, CDR3 sequences were aligned to IMGT reference sequences. Each retained sequence needed at least a six-nucleotide match to both a V gene segment and a J gene segment. Rearrangements were classified as productive when the CDR3 lacked stop codons and remained in frame with V and J, and all other rearrangements were classified as non-productive. CDR3 was defined by IMGT convention, running from the second conserved V-encoded cysteine to the conserved J-encoded phenylalanine. The earlier analysis of some 580 of the donors excluded any sequence lacking an unambiguous match to a single V gene segment. An earlier analysis of some 500 of the donors classified V segments as functional when productive rearrangements were above 56.7% and as segregating when the standard deviation between donors was above 5%. A statistical classification framework was built to diagnose cytomegalovirus status from the catalog of TCR beta chain sequences. In a later analysis, TCR nucleotide sequences were compared against IMGT/GENE-DB human TR gene sequences so that V and J genes could be assigned. Using the TCRdist pipeline, a later analysis assigned CDR3 sequences along with most-parsimonious VDJ recombination scenarios. In a later analysis, each TCR beta chain was defined by its CDR3 amino acid sequence together with its V-gene family, and reads lacking a unique V-gene family were excluded. As a way to deal with suspected cross-contamination and a sequencing artifact, a later analysis dropped 592 nucleotide sequences that were highly shared and had low generation probability. A later analysis calculated a clonal expansion index for each public chain from normalized within-repertoire ranks of inferred template counts. In a later analysis, generation probabilities were computed using a VDJ recombination model fitted to out-of-frame rearrangements, and the results were checked against IGoR. A later analysis scored TCR-TCR, TCR-HLA and TCR-CMV co-occurrence with hypergeometric tests, applying a repertoire-size bias correction to TCR pairs. False discovery rates were estimated in a later analysis by permuting HLA or CMV assignments 20 times. In a later analysis, co-occurring TCRs were grouped using DBSCAN, with TCRdist sequence similarity added in when clustering inside HLA-allele-positive subsets. For co-occurrence clustering, repertoires with fewer than 30,000 or more than 120,000 public chains were excluded, along with five repertoires with anomalous nucleotide sharing. The table comes from immuneACCESS by way of TCRdb, which keeps in-frame sequences with V and J called. Part of the clones is missing from these tables; in studies checked, under half for an unresolved V gene and the rest for unknown reasons. D and trimming come from the DNA, and the V and J calls and clone size come from that table. The sample table holds 140,000 or so clones, of which roughly three quarters were seen once. Roughly 4.7% of the sample is taken by the ten largest.

Sequencing input: PBMCs. Rearrangement joined TRBV27 to TRBJ2-7, with 7 central nucleotides matching TRBD1. This TCR came from a man in his sixties in good health and CMV-seronegative. Read as DNA, the sequence is TGTGCCAGCAGTCCTCTCGACAGGGCCCCCTACGAGCAGTACTTC. This codes for CASSPLDRAPYEQYF.